This T cell receptor beta chain was sequenced for a study of shared clonotypes between healthy human individuals. Study details: Ranging from 18 to 49 in age, donors were two women and a few men. Broader study findings: Memory subsets generally showed lower estimated richness than naive subsets. Clonotype sharing across four donors was observed for roughly 5% of naive CD4 clonotypes.

Into CD45RA+ naive and CD45RA-negative memory subsets, the CD4+ cells were split. Notes on this clone: Its antigen is not known.

Assay used: immunoSEQ multiplex PCR; TCRdb lists only in-frame clones, some missing. The sample records 330,000 or so clones, around two thirds being singletons. The CDR3 sequence is 13 residues long. Germline loops: CDR1 LNHNV, CDR2 YYDKDF (reference sequence). Trimming removed 10 bases from V and 5 bases from J; junction bases left unmatched: 6. The chain joins TRBV15 to TRBJ2-5, with 11 positions matching TRBD1. This receptor was obtained from a man in his thirties or forties in good health. Sequencing was done on a sample of memory CD4+ T cells sorted from blood. Subset noted: CD45RA-negative fraction. CDR3 nucleotides: TGTGCCATCAGGACAGGGGGCGCCGAGACCCAGTACTTC. This translates into CAIRTGGAETQYF.